This is a list of T cell receptor beta chains from one sample in a study of blood T cells in healthy people across ages. MiXCR, run by TCRdb on the 5' RACE reads, gives a single entry per CDR3 protein. The sample consists of 1.6 million or so distinct CDR3 sequences, around 36% of them appearing once. Material: blood. The source of these receptors is a woman under 40 in good health. CDR3s include the opening cysteine and the closing phenylalanine or tryptophan. D genes are given only for firm matches. Where a row states a size, it is once, few, many or the class of an expanded clone; other rows omit it.

d_call	clone_size	j_call	v_call	cdr3_aa	cdr3_nt
TRBD2	NA	TRBJ2-3	TRBV6-1	CASSTGQAGGLYTQYF	TGTGCCAGCAGTACAGGCCAAGCGGGGGGGCTCTATACGCAGTATTTT
TRBD1	NA	TRBJ2-7	TRBV7-9	CASSLWGPGGGYEQYF	TGTGCCAGCAGCTTATGGGGGCCAGGGGGTGGGTACGAGCAGTACTTC
NA	NA	TRBJ2-5	TRBV5-4	CASSLGRSNQETQYF	TGTGCCAGCAGCTTGGGCAGGAGCAACCAAGAGACCCAGTACTTC
NA	NA	TRBJ2-7	TRBV27	CASSRPTSYEQYF	TGTGCCAGCAGTCGACCGACGTCCTACGAGCAGTACTTC
NA	many	TRBJ2-3	TRBV27	CATQRTGGDTDTQYF	TGTGCCACTCAACGTACAGGGGGGGACACAGATACGCAGTATTTT
NA	many	TRBJ2-6	TRBV4-2	CASSQWSSGANVLTF	TGTGCCAGCAGCCAATGGTCCTCTGGGGCCAACGTCCTGACTTTC
TRBD1	NA	TRBJ1-2	TRBV2	CAETGNYGYTF	TGTGCCGAGACAGGGAACTATGGCTACACCTTC
TRBD1	NA	TRBJ2-7	TRBV19	CASTQTGESGEQYF	TGTGCCAGTACCCAGACAGGGGAGTCAGGCGAGCAGTACTTC
NA	NA	TRBJ2-7	TRBV25-1	CASGQWFGYEQYF	TGTGCCAGCGGACAGTGGTTTGGATACGAGCAGTACTTC
NA	NA	TRBJ2-7	TRBV7-8	CASSLVFRGVPYEQYF	TGTGCCAGCAGCTTAGTCTTCAGGGGGGTACCCTACGAGCAGTACTTC
NA	NA	TRBJ1-2	TRBV20-1	CSGKTVNGYTF	TGCAGTGGTAAGACAGTAAATGGCTACACCTTC
TRBD2	once	TRBJ2-3	TRBV4-1	CASSQEGGRAGGTDTQYF	TGCGCCAGCAGCCAAGAAGGAGGTAGGGCGGGGGGCACAGATACGCAGTATTTT
NA	once	TRBJ2-3	TRBV5-1	CASSATGSWGDTQYF	TGCGCCAGCAGCGCTACCGGCAGTTGGGGAGATACGCAGTATTTT
NA	NA	TRBJ2-5	TRBV19	CASSDGPGVAQYF	TGTGCCAGTAGTGATGGACCCGGGGTGGCCCAGTACTTC
NA	few	TRBJ1-2	TRBV12-3/TRBV12-4	CASSLSPQKPGYTF	TGTGCCAGCAGTTTATCTCCCCAAAAGCCTGGCTACACCTTC
NA	few	TRBJ1-5	TRBV12-3/TRBV12-4	CASSFEAFGGPQHF	TGTGCCAGCAGTTTTGAGGCCTTTGGGGGGCCCCAGCATTTT
NA	NA	TRBJ2-1	TRBV4-1	CASSQAVASDPREQFF	TGCGCCAGCAGCCAAGCGGTAGCTAGCGACCCTAGGGAGCAGTTCTTC
NA	NA	TRBJ2-5	TRBV28	CASSLSLAPATQYF	TGTGCCAGCAGTTTATCGCTAGCCCCCGCAACCCAGTACTTC
NA	once	TRBJ1-2	TRBV7-9	CASSPGSVYGYTF	TGTGCCAGCAGTCCAGGGAGCGTCTATGGCTACACCTTC
NA	NA	TRBJ2-3	TRBV7-9	CASSSSHAPSTDTQYF	TGTGCCAGCAGCTCCAGTCACGCCCCTAGCACAGATACGCAGTATTTT
NA	few	TRBJ2-1	TRBV7-9	CASSYWDVGVPNPEQFF	TGTGCCAGCAGTTACTGGGATGTCGGGGTACCTAATCCTGAGCAGTTCTTC
NA	many	TRBJ2-1	TRBV5-1	CARPFRGSYNEQFF	TGCGCCAGGCCCTTCAGGGGCTCCTACAATGAGCAGTTCTTC
TRBD1	NA	TRBJ2-1	TRBV9	CASSPRTGRDTEQFF	TGTGCCAGCAGCCCCCGGACAGGGCGCGATACTGAGCAGTTCTTC
NA	NA	TRBJ2-7	TRBV27	CASSKPGGVEQYF	TGTGCCAGCAGTAAGCCAGGGGGGGTCGAGCAGTACTTC
NA	NA	TRBJ2-7	TRBV12-3/TRBV12-4	CASSSESDLGGYEQYF	TGTGCCAGCAGTTCAGAGTCGGACCTAGGGGGATACGAGCAGTACTTC
TRBD1	NA	TRBJ1-2	TRBV5-1	CASRQRDSYGYTF	TGCGCCAGCAGACAGCGGGACAGCTATGGCTACACCTTC
TRBD1	many	TRBJ2-5	TRBV7-2	CASSFRQGQETQYF	TGTGCCAGCAGCTTTCGACAGGGGCAAGAGACCCAGTACTTC
NA	NA	TRBJ1-2	TRBV20-1	CSASSTLNGYTF	TGCAGTGCTAGTTCCACCCTGAATGGCTACACCTTC